There are a few counts of the clone carrying this TCR beta chain. These data belong to a study of read filtering for tumor transcriptome and immune sequencing. From about 400 ng of RNA, a library with molecular barcoded alpha/delta and beta/gamma adaptors was made. MiXCR was run by TCRdb on the reads, yielding one entry per CDR3 protein. The sample records some 43,000 distinct CDR3 sequences, about an eighth being singletons. Germline CDR1 reads SGHAT; CDR2 reads FQNNGV. V lost 5 bases to trimming and J lost 3 bases, with 11 bases between them. This CDR3 region has 14 residues. V gene TRBV11-2 combines with J gene TRBJ1-5; D gene unclear. The sample consisted of a population of CD138-negative cells sorted from bone marrow. This clonotype originated in a donor at least 40 years old with multiple myeloma. The chain's CDR3 is CASSPEALNQPQHF. For the CDR3, the DNA is TGTGCCAGCAGCCCAGAAGCCCTCAATCAGCCCCAGCATTTT.